A single T cell receptor (beta chain) is shown here with its context. Its antigen is unknown. Nothing much larger sits one base from this clone, and base qualities are not available. In light of the paper, this sample's time point label describes: peripheral blood 6 weeks after treatment start. A cohort of about 27 patients with locally advanced or metastatic urothelial carcinoma, treated at Memorial Sloan Kettering on a trial protocol, was included. Peripheral blood mononuclear cells were collected pretreatment and during treatment, with between 1 and 8 total time points per patient. The Qiagen DNeasy Blood extraction kit was used to purify genomic DNA from total PBMCs and from tumor samples. PBMCs were collected pretreatment and during treatment and were isolated and stored as previously described. Synthetic TCR analog templates were spiked into each PCR so that absolute template abundance could be estimated from read counts. TCRbeta CDR3 regions were amplified from genomic DNA with bias-controlled V and J gene primers using the immunoSEQ assay. Rearranged TCRbeta segments were sequenced at approximately 20X coverage. As for how the authors treated the data: Clustering was used to correct sequencing errors, and CDR3s were annotated against IMGT so that V, D and J genes could be assigned. Downstream analyses used only productive TCRbeta rearrangements and left out out-of-frame or stop-codon sequences. Clonality was computed as one minus Shannon entropy normalized by the log of the number of unique productive sequences. Fisher's exact test with Benjamini-Hochberg correction, at a threshold of adjusted p below 0.01, was used to find clones that differed between time points or between blood and tumor. Drawn from immuneACCESS, this table holds only the in-frame rearrangements with V and J called that TCRdb kept. Clones are partly lost; checked studies trace under half to an unresolved V gene and leave the rest unexplained. V and J calls plus clone size are reproduced from that table; the DNA served to infer D and trimming. Across this sample there are around 93,000 clones, with approximately 87% seen only once. The ten largest clones represent around 8% of the sample.

These data are taken from a study of PD-L1 blockade in urothelial cancer (dated by TCRdb to 2015 to 2018). Describing the broader study: Every patient began therapy in about 2014 and was given atezolizumab 1,200 mg intravenously every 3 weeks. About 85% of the roughly 29 patients were identified as males with urothelial cancer of bladder origin, and a prior smoking history was reported by 18 of 29 patients. Blood samples were analyzed 3 weeks after the start of treatment (second dose) and 6 weeks after the start of treatment. The study was an exploratory multi-omic analysis of somatic, immune and clinical correlates of response to PD-L1 blockade with atezolizumab in urothelial cancer. Durable clinical benefit was achieved by nine patients and was not achieved by 20 patients. An ECOG performance status of 0 or 1 was recorded for the patients, and 0 to 3 prior chemotherapy regimens had been received by the patients. Blood samples yielded a median of around 150,000 T cells and around 83,000 unique TCRs, with median clonality 0.080. Durable clinical benefit meant progression-free survival longer than 6 months, and TCR features were also tested against progression-free and overall survival. In the same patients, whole exome sequencing and RNA sequencing of pretreatment tumors were performed in addition to TCR sequencing. Pretreatment tumor samples and matched peripheral blood, collected serially before and after atezolizumab treatment, underwent TCR sequencing. Pretreatment blood TCR-seq was available for about 28 patients, at least one posttreatment blood collection was obtained for 25 or so patients, and tumor TCR-seq was available for 25 or so patients.

Reading the germline V gene gives CDR1 MGHDK and CDR2 SYGVNS. The junction shows trimming of 5 bases on V and 7 bases on J, and the gene matches do not reach 7 bases of it. From the cysteine up to the phenylalanine, the CDR3 has a length of 15 residues. The kept DNA is CDR3 alone, 45 bases in frame from the first base. Results the study describes overall, beyond this receptor: Because the sample size was small (n ≈ 28) and many of the analyses were exploratory, the results are meant to be hypothesis-generating. Improved progression-free and overall survival was found to be associated with pretreatment peripheral blood TCR clonality below the median. Greater expansion of tumor-associated TCR clones in peripheral blood 3 weeks after the start of treatment was observed in patients with durable benefit (n of about 20, p = 0.022).

This receptor was identified in a man between 65 and 85 years old with urothelial cancer. The rearrangement combines TRBV25-1 with TRBJ1-4, with 10 bases in between that match TRBD1. The sequenced sample was PBMCs, obtained around atezolizumab (anti-PD-L1) treatment. The CDR3 reads CASSRQGAGSEKLFF. The nucleotide sequence is TGTGCCAGCAGTAGACAGGGGGCGGGCAGTGAAAAACTGTTTTTT.